This paragraph reports one T cell receptor beta chain. The data were taken from a study of blood T cell repertoires in COVID-19. TCRdb's copy holds only in-frame clones and misses some; the assay was immunoSEQ multiplex PCR. The sample includes about 190,000 clones, around nine tenths of them seen just once. Germline V lookup: CDR1 MRHNA, CDR2 SNTAGT. This CDR3 has 16 amino acids. V lost 4 bases and J lost 3, with 18 bases in between. V and J are TRBV6-4 and TRBJ1-1, with D possibly TRBD1 on 5 matching bases. Sequences were obtained from peripheral blood. The clonotype comes from a woman between 40 and 55 years old who had recovered from COVID-19. The CDR3 coding sequence is TGTGCCAGCAGTGGCAGGACAACCGCAGGTGACACTGAAGCTTTCTTT. Protein: CASSGRTTAGDTEAFF.